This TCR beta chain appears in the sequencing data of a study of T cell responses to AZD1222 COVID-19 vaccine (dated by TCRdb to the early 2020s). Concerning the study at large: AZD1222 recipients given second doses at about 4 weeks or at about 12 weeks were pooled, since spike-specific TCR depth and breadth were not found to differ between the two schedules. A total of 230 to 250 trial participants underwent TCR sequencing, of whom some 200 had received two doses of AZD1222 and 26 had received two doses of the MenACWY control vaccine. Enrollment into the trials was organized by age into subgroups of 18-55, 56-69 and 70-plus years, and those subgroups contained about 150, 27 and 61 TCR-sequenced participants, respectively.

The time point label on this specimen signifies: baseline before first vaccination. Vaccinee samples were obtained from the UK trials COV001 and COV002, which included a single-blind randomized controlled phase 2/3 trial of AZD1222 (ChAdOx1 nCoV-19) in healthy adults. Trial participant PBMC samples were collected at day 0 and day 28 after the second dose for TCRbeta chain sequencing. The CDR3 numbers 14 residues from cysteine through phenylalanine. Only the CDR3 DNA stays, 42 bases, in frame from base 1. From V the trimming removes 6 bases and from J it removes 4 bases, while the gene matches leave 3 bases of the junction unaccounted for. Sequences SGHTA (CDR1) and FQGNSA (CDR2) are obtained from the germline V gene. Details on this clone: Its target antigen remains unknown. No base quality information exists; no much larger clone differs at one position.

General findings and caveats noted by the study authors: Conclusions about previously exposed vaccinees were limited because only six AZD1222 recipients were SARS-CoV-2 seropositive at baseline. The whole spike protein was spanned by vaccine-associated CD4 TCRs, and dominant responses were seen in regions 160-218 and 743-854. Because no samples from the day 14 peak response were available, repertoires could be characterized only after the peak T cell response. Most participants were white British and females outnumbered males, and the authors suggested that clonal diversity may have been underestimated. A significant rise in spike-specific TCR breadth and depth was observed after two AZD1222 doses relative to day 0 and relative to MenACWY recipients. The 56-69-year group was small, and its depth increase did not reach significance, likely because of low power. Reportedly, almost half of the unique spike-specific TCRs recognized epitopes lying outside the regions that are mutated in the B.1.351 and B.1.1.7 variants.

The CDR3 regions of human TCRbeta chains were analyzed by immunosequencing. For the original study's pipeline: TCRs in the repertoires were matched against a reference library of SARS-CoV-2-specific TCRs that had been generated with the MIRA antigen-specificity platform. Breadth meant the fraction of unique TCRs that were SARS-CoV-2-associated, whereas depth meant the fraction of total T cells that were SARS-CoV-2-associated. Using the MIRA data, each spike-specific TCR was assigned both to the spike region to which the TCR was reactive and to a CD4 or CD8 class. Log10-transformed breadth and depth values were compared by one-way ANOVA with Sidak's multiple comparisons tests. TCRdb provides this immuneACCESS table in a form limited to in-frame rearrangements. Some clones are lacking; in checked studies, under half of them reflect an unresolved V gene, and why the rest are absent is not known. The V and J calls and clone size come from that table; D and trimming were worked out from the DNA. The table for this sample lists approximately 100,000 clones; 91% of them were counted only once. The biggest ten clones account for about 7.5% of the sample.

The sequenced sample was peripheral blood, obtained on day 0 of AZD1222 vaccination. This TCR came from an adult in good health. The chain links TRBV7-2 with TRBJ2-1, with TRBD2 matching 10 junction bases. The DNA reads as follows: TGTGCCAGCAGTCGGACTAGCGGATACAATGAGCAGTTCTTC. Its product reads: CASSRTSGYNEQFF. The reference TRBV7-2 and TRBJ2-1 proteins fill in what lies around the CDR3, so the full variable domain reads GAGVSQSPSNKVTEKGKDVELRCDPISGHTALYWYRQSLGQGLEFLIYFQGNSAPDKSGLPSDRFSAERTGGSVSTLTIQRTQQEDSAVYLCASSRTSGYNEQFFGPGTRLTVL.